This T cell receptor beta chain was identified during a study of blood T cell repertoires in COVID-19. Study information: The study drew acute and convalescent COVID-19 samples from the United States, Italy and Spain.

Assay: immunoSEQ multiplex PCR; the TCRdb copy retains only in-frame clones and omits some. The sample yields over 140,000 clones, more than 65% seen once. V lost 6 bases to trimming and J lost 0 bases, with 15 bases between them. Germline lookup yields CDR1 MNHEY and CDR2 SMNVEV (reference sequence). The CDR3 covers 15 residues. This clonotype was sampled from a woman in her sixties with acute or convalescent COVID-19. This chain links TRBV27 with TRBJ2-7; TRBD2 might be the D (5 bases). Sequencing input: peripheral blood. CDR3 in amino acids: CASSPGLSSSYEQYF. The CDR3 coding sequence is TGTGCCAGCAGCCCTGGACTGTCAAGCTCCTACGAGCAGTACTTC.